This is a list of T cell receptor beta chains from one sample in a study of response to subunit inactivated influenza vaccine. TCRdb re-derived calls from the RT-PCR reads in MiXCR, one entry per CDR3 protein. The sample yields roughly 500,000 distinct CDR3 sequences, 15% to 20% seen once. Sequenced here: CD4+ T cells sorted from PBMCs, sampled less than 30 months after vaccination. Receptors were obtained from a man between 50 and 75 years old who received an inactivated influenza vaccine. Each CDR3 is given with its conserved first and last residue.

CDR3	V	J
CASRGRQGVGGELFF	TRBV28	TRBJ2-2
CASSLFLEETQYF	TRBV5-4	TRBJ2-5
CASSPLRLSYQPQHF	TRBV5-8	TRBJ1-5
CSASSGIAELFF	TRBV20-1	TRBJ1-4
CASSQEKGVSEKLFF	TRBV4-2	TRBJ1-4
CASSYSIAGGPYNEQFF	TRBV6-5	TRBJ2-1
CASSWGGNRNTIYF	TRBV7-2	TRBJ1-3
CASSLNGDTDTQYF	TRBV5-1	TRBJ2-3
CASSPRVAGGTDTQYF	TRBV18	TRBJ2-3
CAIQDRDNQPQHF	TRBV10-3	TRBJ1-5
CSAVVEGGNTIYF	TRBV20-1	TRBJ1-3
CASSPRGYHEQFF	TRBV5-1	TRBJ2-1
CASSYYPGNYGYTF	TRBV6-5	TRBJ1-2
CASSLGVGDGYTF	TRBV12-3/TRBV12-4	TRBJ1-2
CASSLAGGVNTEAFF	TRBV5-1	TRBJ1-1
CASSYGKQVARAIVDFSVYEQYF	TRBV6-2/TRBV6-3	TRBJ2-7
CASSRGTSGRLNTGELFF	TRBV11-2	TRBJ2-2
CASSYGGGPSPLHF	TRBV6-5	TRBJ1-6